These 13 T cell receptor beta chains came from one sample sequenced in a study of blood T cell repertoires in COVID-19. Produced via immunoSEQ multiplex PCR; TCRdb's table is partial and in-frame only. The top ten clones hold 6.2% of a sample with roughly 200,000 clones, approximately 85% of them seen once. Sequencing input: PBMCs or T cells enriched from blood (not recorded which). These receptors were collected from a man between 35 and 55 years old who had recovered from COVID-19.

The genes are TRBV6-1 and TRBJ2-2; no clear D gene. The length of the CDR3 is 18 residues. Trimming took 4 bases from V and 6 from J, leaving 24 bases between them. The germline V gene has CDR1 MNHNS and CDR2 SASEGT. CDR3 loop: CASSASRMRSQQSGELFF. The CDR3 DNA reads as TGTGCCAGCAGTGCCTCAAGGATGAGGAGTCAACAATCCGGGGAGCTGTTTTTT.

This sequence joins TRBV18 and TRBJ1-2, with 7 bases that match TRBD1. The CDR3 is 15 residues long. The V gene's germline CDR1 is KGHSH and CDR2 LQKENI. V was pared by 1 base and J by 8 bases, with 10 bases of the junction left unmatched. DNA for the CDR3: TGTGCCAGCTCACCACGCCCCGACAGGGTCGGAGGCTACACCTTC. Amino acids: CASSPRPDRVGGYTF.

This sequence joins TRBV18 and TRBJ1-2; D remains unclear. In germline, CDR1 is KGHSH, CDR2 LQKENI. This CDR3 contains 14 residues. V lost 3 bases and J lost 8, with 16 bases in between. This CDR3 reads CASSPLEGVGGYTF. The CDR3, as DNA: TGTGCCAGCTCACCCCTTGAGGGTGTGGGAGGCTACACCTTC.

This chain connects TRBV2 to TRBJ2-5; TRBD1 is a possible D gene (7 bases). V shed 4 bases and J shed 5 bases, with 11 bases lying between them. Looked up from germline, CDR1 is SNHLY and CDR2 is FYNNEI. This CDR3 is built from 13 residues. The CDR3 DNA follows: TGTGCCAGCAGTGGGCAGGGGGGCGAGACCCAGTACTTC. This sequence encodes CASSGQGGETQYF.

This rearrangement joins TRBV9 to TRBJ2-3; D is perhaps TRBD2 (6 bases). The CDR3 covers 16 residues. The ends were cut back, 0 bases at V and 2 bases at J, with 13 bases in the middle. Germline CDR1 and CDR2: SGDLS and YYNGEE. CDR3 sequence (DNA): TGTGCCAGCAGCGTAGATGGTGGCGGGACCACAGATACGCAGTATTTT. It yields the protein CASSVDGGGTTDTQYF.

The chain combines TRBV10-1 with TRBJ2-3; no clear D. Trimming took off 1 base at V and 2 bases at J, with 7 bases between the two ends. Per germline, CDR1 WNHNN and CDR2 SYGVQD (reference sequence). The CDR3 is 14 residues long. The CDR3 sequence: CASSEFDNTDTQYF. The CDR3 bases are TGCGCCAGCAGTGAGTTTGACAACACAGATACGCAGTATTTT.

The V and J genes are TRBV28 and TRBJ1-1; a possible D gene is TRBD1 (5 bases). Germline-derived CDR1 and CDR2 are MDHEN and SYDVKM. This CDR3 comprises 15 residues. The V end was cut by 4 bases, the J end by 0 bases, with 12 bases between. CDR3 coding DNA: TGTGCCAGCAGTTCTCAGGGCCTGATGAACACTGAAGCTTTCTTT. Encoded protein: CASSSQGLMNTEAFF.

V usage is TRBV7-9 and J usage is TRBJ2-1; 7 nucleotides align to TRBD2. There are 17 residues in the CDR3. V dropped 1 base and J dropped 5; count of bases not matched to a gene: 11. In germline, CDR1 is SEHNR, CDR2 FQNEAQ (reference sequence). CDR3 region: CASSLVQGGYEDNEQFF. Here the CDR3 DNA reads TGTGCCAGCAGCTTAGTTCAGGGAGGGTATGAAGACAATGAGCAGTTCTTC.

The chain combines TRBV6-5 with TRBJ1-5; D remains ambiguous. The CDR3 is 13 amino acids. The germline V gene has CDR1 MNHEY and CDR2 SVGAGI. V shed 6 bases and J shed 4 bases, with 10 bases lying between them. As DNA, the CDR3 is TGTGCCAGCAGACACACCATTAATCAGCCCCAGCATTTT. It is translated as CASRHTINQPQHF.

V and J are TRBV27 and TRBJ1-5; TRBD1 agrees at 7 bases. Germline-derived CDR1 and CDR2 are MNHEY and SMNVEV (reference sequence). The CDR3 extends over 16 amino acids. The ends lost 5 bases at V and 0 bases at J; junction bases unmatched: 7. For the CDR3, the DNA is TGTGCCAGCAGTAAAGGGACAGCTTATAGCAATCAGCCCCAGCATTTT. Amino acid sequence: CASSKGTAYSNQPQHF.

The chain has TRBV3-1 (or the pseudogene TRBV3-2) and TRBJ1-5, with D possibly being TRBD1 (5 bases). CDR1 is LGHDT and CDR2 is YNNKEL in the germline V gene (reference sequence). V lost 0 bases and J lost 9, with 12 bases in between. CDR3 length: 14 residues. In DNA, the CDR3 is TGTGCCAGCAGCCAAGAAGGGGCACAGTGGCCCCAGCATTTT. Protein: CASSQEGAQWPQHF.

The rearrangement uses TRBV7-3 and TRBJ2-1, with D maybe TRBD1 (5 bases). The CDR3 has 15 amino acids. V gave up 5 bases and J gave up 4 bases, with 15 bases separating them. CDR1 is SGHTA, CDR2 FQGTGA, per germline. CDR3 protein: CASSQAFQGYNEQFF. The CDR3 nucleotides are TGTGCCAGCAGCCAAGCCTTCCAGGGATACAATGAGCAGTTCTTC.

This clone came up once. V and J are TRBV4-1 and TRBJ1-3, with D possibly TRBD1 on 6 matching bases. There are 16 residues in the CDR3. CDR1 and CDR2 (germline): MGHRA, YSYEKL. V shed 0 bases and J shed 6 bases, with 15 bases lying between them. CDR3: CASSQDSGGAQNTIYF. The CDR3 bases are TGCGCCAGCAGCCAAGATTCGGGGGGGGCCCAAAACACCATATATTTT.